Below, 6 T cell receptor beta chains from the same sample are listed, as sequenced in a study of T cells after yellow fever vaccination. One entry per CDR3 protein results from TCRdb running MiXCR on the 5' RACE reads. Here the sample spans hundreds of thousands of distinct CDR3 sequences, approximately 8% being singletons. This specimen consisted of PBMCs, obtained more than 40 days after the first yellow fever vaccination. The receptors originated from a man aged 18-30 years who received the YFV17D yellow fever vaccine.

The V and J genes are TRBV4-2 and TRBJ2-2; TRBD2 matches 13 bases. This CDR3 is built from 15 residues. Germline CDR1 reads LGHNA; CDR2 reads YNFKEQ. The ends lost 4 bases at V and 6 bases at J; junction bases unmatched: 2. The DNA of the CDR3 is TGTGCCAGCAGCCCGACTAGCGGGGGGCCCGGGGAGCTGTTTTTT. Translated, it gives CASSPTSGGPGELFF.

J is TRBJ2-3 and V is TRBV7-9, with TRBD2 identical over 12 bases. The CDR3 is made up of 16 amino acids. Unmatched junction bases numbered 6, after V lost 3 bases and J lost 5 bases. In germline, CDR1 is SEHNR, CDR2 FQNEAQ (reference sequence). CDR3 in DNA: TGTGCCAGCAGCTTGGCCCTAGCGGGGGGGCAAGATACGCAGTATTTT. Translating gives CASSLALAGGQDTQYF.

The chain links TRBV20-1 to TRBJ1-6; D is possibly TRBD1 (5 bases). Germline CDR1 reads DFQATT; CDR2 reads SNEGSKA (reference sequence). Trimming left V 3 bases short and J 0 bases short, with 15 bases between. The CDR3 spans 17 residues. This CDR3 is CSASYSGPSSYNSPLHF. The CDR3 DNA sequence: TGCAGTGCTAGCTATTCAGGGCCCAGCTCCTATAATTCACCCCTCCACTTT.

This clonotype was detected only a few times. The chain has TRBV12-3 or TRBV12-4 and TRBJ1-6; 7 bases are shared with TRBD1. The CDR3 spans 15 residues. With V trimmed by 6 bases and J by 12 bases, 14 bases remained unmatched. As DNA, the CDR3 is TGTGCCAGCAGCCTACGGACAGGTTTAATCGGACCCCTCCACTTT. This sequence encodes CASSLRTGLIGPLHF.

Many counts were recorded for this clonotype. CDR3 nucleotide sequence: TGTGCCAGCAGCCAGAGGTGGGGCGGCTACGAGCAGTACTTC. This translates into CASSQRWGGYEQYF. The V gene is TRBV7-2, the J gene TRBJ2-7; weak D call: TRBD1 (5 bases). Trimming took off 5 bases at V and 3 bases at J, with 14 bases between the two ends. CDR1 is SGHTA, CDR2 FQGNSA, per germline. The CDR3 loop spans 14 amino acids.

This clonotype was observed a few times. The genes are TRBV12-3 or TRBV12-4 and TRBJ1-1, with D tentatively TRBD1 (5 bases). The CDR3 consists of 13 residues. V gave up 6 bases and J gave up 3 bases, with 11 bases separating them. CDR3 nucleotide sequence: TGTGCCAGCAGCAGGACACTACACACTGAAGCTTTCTTT. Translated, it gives CASSRTLHTEAFF.